This TCR beta chain derives from a study of blood T cells in healthy people across ages. CDR1 is MGHRA, CDR2 YSYEKL, per germline. Trimming pared 3 bases from V and 0 bases from J, leaving 9 bases between. The CDR3 sequence is 16 residues long. Whole-study results and caveats: It was found that TCR beta diversity correlated strongly with the percentage of naive T cells.

This clonotype was seen a handful of times. Its cognate antigen is unknown. The authors ran a second PCR of roughly 6 to 12 cycles using a sample-barcoded 5' primer and a J-beta primer mix. Individual samples furnished no less than 3 million CDR3-containing paired-end reads apiece. TCRdb recomputed calls from the 5' RACE reads with MiXCR, one row per CDR3 protein. The sample records roughly 1.6 million distinct CDR3 sequences, about 31% being singletons. The TCR comes from a woman aged 25 to 39 in good health. This rearrangement joins TRBV4-1 to TRBJ2-6, with D perhaps given as TRBD1 or TRBD2 (5 bases each). The sample taken for sequencing was blood. CDR3 amino acids: CASSQGPHSGANVLTF. The CDR3 region has the DNA TGCGCCAGCAGCCAGGGACCCCACTCTGGGGCCAACGTCCTGACTTTC.